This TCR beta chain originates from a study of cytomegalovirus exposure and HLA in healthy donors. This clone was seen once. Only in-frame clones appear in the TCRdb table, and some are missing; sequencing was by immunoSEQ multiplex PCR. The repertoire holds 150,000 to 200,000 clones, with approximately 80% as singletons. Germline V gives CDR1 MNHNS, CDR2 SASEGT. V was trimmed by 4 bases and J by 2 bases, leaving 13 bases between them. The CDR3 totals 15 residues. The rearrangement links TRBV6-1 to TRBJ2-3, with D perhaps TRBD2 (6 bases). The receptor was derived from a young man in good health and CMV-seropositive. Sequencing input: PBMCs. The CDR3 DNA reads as TGTGCCAGCAGTGTCGTGGGGGAGGCCACAGATACGCAGTATTTT. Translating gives CASSVVGEATDTQYF.